These 9 T cell receptor beta chains originate from one sample sequenced in a study of regulatory T cells in long-lasting Graves disease. Time point noted: newly diagnosed GD, antithyroid drugs for less than 3 months. Generation of the TCR library employed RNA extracted from PBMCs. The TCR beta library used iRepertoire HTBI primers with Arm-PCR amplification of CDR3. Each CDR3 protein gets one entry after TCRdb re-called the multiplex PCR reads with MiXCR. The data contain about 350,000 distinct CDR3 sequences, around 16% of them singletons. The same sample was also used in a study of T cells in Graves' hyperthyroidism and ophthalmopathy.

Sequenced here: peripheral blood mononuclear cells (PBMCs), sampled at new diagnosis, from a patient treated with antithyroid drugs. The receptors were sampled from a young woman with Graves disease.

In its sample, this clonotype was seen many times. CDR3 protein: CASSLDGLPQETQYF. CDR3 nucleotide sequence: TGTGCCAGCAGCTTAGACGGGCTCCCTCAAGAGACCCAGTACTTC. The V gene is TRBV11-2, the J gene TRBJ2-5; no clear D gene. Germline V CDR1 and CDR2: SGHAT, FQNNGV. The V and J ends lost 0 bases and 2 bases respectively, with 10 bases between them. The CDR3 has 15 residues.

This clonotype has ten or more counts. CDR3: CASSARLASSYNEQFF. The DNA of the CDR3 is TGTGCCAGCAGTGCACGACTAGCGAGCTCCTACAATGAGCAGTTCTTC. The chain links TRBV6-2 or TRBV6-3 to TRBJ2-1, with 8 nucleotides matching TRBD2. CDR1 is MNHEY, CDR2 SVGEGT, per germline. The V segment lost 5 bases and the J segment 0 bases; nucleotides outside the gene matches: 6. This CDR3 has 16 amino acids.

This clonotype was counted many times. DNA for the CDR3: TGTGCCAGCAGTTTTTGGCCCAATCAGCCCCAGCATTTT. Its translation: CASSFWPNQPQHF. The chain combines TRBV12-3 or TRBV12-4 with TRBJ1-5, with no clear D. The CDR3 totals 13 residues. The germline V and J ends were trimmed by 3 bases and 3 bases, with 6 bases remaining between them.

With regard to this clonotype: Possible read error: a much larger clone is one base away. The chain uses TRBV28 and TRBJ2-5; D perhaps matches TRBD2 (7 bases). Per the germline V gene, CDR1 is MDHEN and CDR2 is SYDVKM. The CDR3 extends over 15 amino acids. CDR3 sequence: CASSLGAAGEETQCF. DNA for the CDR3: TGTGCCAGCAGTTTGGGGGCGGCGGGAGAAGAGACCCAGTGCTTC.

This clonotype has more than one count but fewer than ten. The chain recombines TRBV25-1 with TRBJ1-1; D is ambiguous. Germline V gene data show CDR1 as MGHDK and CDR2 as SYGVNS. V was clipped by 4 bases and J by 6 bases, with 18 bases between them. The CDR3 extends over 15 amino acids. The CDR3 DNA follows: TGTGCCAGCAGTGCGAGAACGCTTGGTGCGGCTGAAGCTTTCTTT. Protein: CASSARTLGAAEAFF.

This chain joins TRBV19 and TRBJ2-3; 13 bases are shared with TRBD2. From germline, CDR1 is LNHDA and CDR2 SQIVND (reference sequence). After removal of 6 bases from V and 1 base from J, the junction contained 16 bases not matched to a gene. The CDR3 covers 20 residues. For the CDR3, the DNA is TGTGCCAGTAGGGCAGCGGTGGGTAGACTAGCGGGAGGCCGCACAGATACGCAGTATTTT. Protein product: CASRAAVGRLAGGRTDTQYF. Full variable domain (outside the CDR3, taken from reference TRBV19 and TRBJ2-3): DGGITQSPKYLFRKEGQNVTLSCEQNLNHDAMYWYRQDPGQGLRLIYYSQIVNDFQKGDIAEGYSVSREKKESFPLTVTSAQKNPTAFYLCASRAAVGRLAGGRTDTQYFGPGTRLTVL.

This clonotype was observed at least ten times. The chain employs TRBV28 and TRBJ2-3, with 7 bases aligning to TRBD1. With 4 bases clipped from V and 5 bases from J, the junction kept 9 bases outside the gene matches. The germline gives CDR1 MDHEN, CDR2 SYDVKM. The length of the CDR3 is 15 residues. In DNA, the CDR3 is TGTGCCAGCAGTTCATCGACAGGGAACCAAGATACGCAGTATTTT. Its protein is CASSSSTGNQDTQYF.

This clonotype appeared many times. The V gene is TRBV7-2, the J gene TRBJ2-1; 9 bases match TRBD2. The germline gives CDR1 SGHTA, CDR2 FQGNSA. The CDR3 length is 16 residues. The V segment lost 2 bases and the J segment 9 bases; nucleotides outside the gene matches: 11. CDR3 in amino acids: CASSLRLGGGASEQFF. Written as DNA, the CDR3 is TGTGCCAGCAGCTTAAGACTAGGCGGGGGGGCCTCTGAGCAGTTCTTC.

This clonotype was observed at least ten times. V usage is TRBV30 and J usage is TRBJ2-5; 8 positions agree with TRBD1. V gave up 3 bases and J gave up 0 bases; unmatched junction bases: 12. CDR3 length: 17 residues. Per the germline V gene, CDR1 is GTSNPN and CDR2 is SVGIG (reference sequence). CDR3 nucleotides: TGTGCCTGGAGAGAGACCCCCGGGACAGGAGACCAAGAGACCCAGTACTTC. Translation: CAWRETPGTGDQETQYF.